These 27 T cell receptor beta chains originate from one sample sequenced in a study of shared clonotypes between healthy human individuals (dated by TCRdb to 2018 to 2020). The protocol used for the library was the immunoSEQ multiplex PCR assay. The clones in this table, taken by TCRdb from immuneACCESS, are in-frame only. Not every clone is retained; where verified, under half of the shortfall comes from an unresolved V gene, and the cause of the rest is unknown. The sample records roughly 2.2 million clones, 92% of which are singletons. 0.37% of the sample rests with the top ten. The sample comprised naive CD4+ T cells from PBMCs. The sample's cell subset or site label is to be understood as: CD45RA+ positively selected. These receptors originate from a man in his late teens or twenties in good health. Some clones in this sample may be carry-over from other donors' samples.

The chain combines TRBV5-4 with TRBJ1-4; D unclear. The CDR3 consists of 15 residues. Germline V CDR1 and CDR2: SGHNT, YYREEE (reference sequence). V gave up 1 base and J gave up 4 bases, with 11 bases separating them. The CDR3 reads CASSLSQGVNEKLFF. CDR3 DNA: TGTGCCAGCAGCTTGTCTCAAGGAGTTAATGAAAAACTGTTTTTT.

The V and J genes are TRBV25-1 and TRBJ2-3, with D maybe TRBD1 (6 bases). This CDR3 spans 15 amino acids. V lost 1 base, J lost 2 bases, and 10 bases lay in between. Per germline, CDR1 MGHDK and CDR2 SYGVNS. CDR3 loop: CASSELDSSTDTQYF. The CDR3 DNA follows: TGTGCCAGCAGTGAATTGGACAGCTCCACAGATACGCAGTATTTT.

This clone was observed once. In the same sample, other DNA sequences code for this CDR3. The chain joins TRBV6-1 to TRBJ2-6; D remains unclear. Trimming pared 6 bases from V and 0 bases from J, leaving 6 bases between. This CDR3 comprises 14 residues. Germline CDR1 and CDR2: MNHNS and SASEGT. The CDR3 reads CASSRISGANVLTF. In DNA form, the CDR3 reads TGTGCCAGCAGCCGGATCTCTGGGGCCAACGTCCTGACTTTC.

The table lists this clone with a few counts. This chain links TRBV27 with TRBJ1-1; D is uncertain. Germline values: CDR1 MNHEY, CDR2 SMNVEV (reference sequence). Trimming pared 6 bases from V and 5 bases from J, leaving 10 bases between. The CDR3 runs 12 residues. Written as DNA, the CDR3 is TGTGCCAGCAGGGAAGCGGGGACTGAAGCTTTCTTT. Translation gives CASREAGTEAFF.

This clone has just one count. This sequence joins TRBV9 and TRBJ2-1; no definite D call. The CDR3 totals 13 residues. Trimming left V 0 bases short and J 10 bases short, with 11 bases between. Per germline, CDR1 SGDLS and CDR2 YYNGEE. CDR3 protein: CASSVGSAPEQFF. The DNA of the CDR3 is TGTGCCAGCAGCGTAGGGAGTGCCCCGGAGCAGTTCTTC.

V gene TRBV6-6 combines with J gene TRBJ2-3; 7 bases align to TRBD2. The trim removed 10 bases at V and 2 bases at J, leaving 12 bases unmatched. The CDR3 consists of 15 residues. Germline assignment: CDR1 MNHNY and CDR2 SVGAGI (reference sequence). CDR3 in DNA: TGTGCCATCTCTGCGGGGGACCGATACACAGATACGCAGTATTTT. Translating it yields CAISAGDRYTDTQYF.

V gene TRBV5-1 combines with J gene TRBJ1-4; 8 nucleotides agree with TRBD1. The CDR3 extends over 16 amino acids. Trimming at V came to 4 bases and at J to 3 bases, leaving 8 bases not matched to a gene. Germline V gives CDR1 SGHRS, CDR2 YFSETQ. The chain's CDR3 is CASSPTGTGANEKLFF. CDR3 bases: TGCGCCAGCAGCCCAACCGGGACAGGTGCTAATGAAAAACTGTTTTTT.

This sequence joins TRBV19 and TRBJ2-7; D may be TRBD1 (6 bases). V was clipped by 6 bases and J by 5 bases, with 11 bases between them. The CDR3 runs 12 residues. CDR1 and CDR2 from the germline V gene are LNHDA and SQIVND (reference sequence). The CDR3 region is CASRNREHEQYF. The CDR3 DNA reads as TGTGCCAGTAGGAACAGGGAACACGAGCAGTACTTC.

This rearrangement joins TRBV5-6 to TRBJ1-3, with TRBD1 identical over 9 bases. The CDR3 extends over 16 amino acids. V shed 3 bases, J shed 4 bases, and the junction held 8 bases outside the gene matches. The V gene's germline CDR1 is SGHDT and CDR2 YYEEEE. Here the CDR3 reads CASSWAGTGYGNTIYF. The CDR3 DNA follows: TGTGCCAGCAGCTGGGCCGGGACAGGGTACGGAAACACCATATATTTT.

V usage is TRBV4-1 and J usage is TRBJ2-3; 7 nucleotides match TRBD2. CDR3 size: 19 residues. J lost 2 bases, V lost 0 bases, and 14 bases had no gene match. Germline CDR1 reads MGHRA; CDR2 reads YSYEKL. CDR3 protein: CASSQDQRRASGPTDTQYF. In nucleotides, the CDR3 is TGCGCCAGCAGCCAAGATCAGAGGCGGGCTAGCGGACCCACAGATACGCAGTATTTT.

This clone was observed once. This rearrangement joins TRBV13 to TRBJ2-7; 9 nucleotides match TRBD2. Germline loops: CDR1 PRHDT, CDR2 FYEKMQ (reference sequence). The CDR3 runs 15 residues. J was trimmed by 2 bases and V by 4 bases; bases with no gene match: 6. The CDR3 DNA reads TGTGCCAGCAGCTCTTTAGCGGGGGCTCCCTACGAGCAGTACTTC. It codes for CASSSLAGAPYEQYF.

The rearrangement links TRBV19 to TRBJ1-2; 8 bases are a match to TRBD1. Germline lookup yields CDR1 LNHDA and CDR2 SQIVND (reference sequence). This CDR3 has 12 amino acids. J gave up 4 bases and V 10 bases, and 5 bases lay outside the gene matches. CDR3 sequence reads: CATQTGAYGYTF. CDR3 bases: TGTGCCACACAGACAGGGGCCTATGGCTACACCTTC.

In regard to this clone: At the DNA level, this CDR3 is encoded by other sequences in the same sample as well. The V gene is TRBV7-9, the J gene TRBJ2-3, with D possibly matching TRBD1 (5 bases). Germline CDR1 is SEHNR and CDR2 is FQNEAQ (reference sequence). The ends were cut back, 5 bases at V and 2 bases at J, with 14 bases in the middle. The CDR3 consists of 15 residues. The CDR3 region is CASSLAGPSTDTQYF. The CDR3 DNA reads as TGTGCCAGCAGCCTGGCAGGGCCGTCCACAGATACGCAGTATTTT. Full variable domain (remainder filled in from reference TRBV7-9 and TRBJ2-3): DTGVSQNPRHKITKRGQNVTFRCDPISEHNRLYWYRQTLGQGPEFLTYFQNEAQLEKSRLLSDRFSAERPKGSFSTLEIQRTEQGDSAMYLCASSLAGPSTDTQYFGPGTRLTVL.

V usage is TRBV28 and J usage is TRBJ1-2, with no clear D. V lost 5 bases, J lost 4 bases, and 14 bases lay in between. In germline, CDR1 is MDHEN, CDR2 SYDVKM. The length of the CDR3 is 14 residues. The CDR3: CASSPGPGVYGYTF. The CDR3 DNA sequence: TGTGCCAGCAGTCCCGGTCCAGGCGTCTATGGCTACACCTTC.

Written as DNA, the CDR3 is TGCGCCAGCAGCCAAGGGAGACAGGGACCCTACACCTACTATGGCTACACCTTC. It specifies CASSQGRQGPYTYYGYTF. The J gene is TRBJ1-2, the V gene TRBV4-1; TRBD1 aligns across 7 bases. J lost 3 bases, V lost 1 base, and 14 bases had no gene match. The CDR3 has 18 residues. CDR1 is MGHRA, CDR2 YSYEKL, per germline.

The chain uses TRBV5-1 and TRBJ2-4; possibly TRBD1 or TRBD2 for D (6 bases each). The length of the CDR3 is 12 residues. Germline assignment: CDR1 SGHRS and CDR2 YFSETQ. Trimming stripped 4 bases from V and 8 bases from J, with 10 bases between. The CDR3 coding sequence is TGCGCCAGCAGCCCTAGGGGGGACATTCAGTACTTC. It translates to CASSPRGDIQYF.

The CDR3 nucleotides are TGTGCCAGCAGCCCGGGCCGACTAGCCCGTATGCATGAGCAGTTCTTC. Its translation is CASSPGRLARMHEQFF. This chain links TRBV7-9 with TRBJ2-1, with TRBD2 identical over 7 bases. CDR1 and CDR2 (germline): SEHNR, FQNEAQ (reference sequence). Trimming removed 5 bases from V and 8 bases from J; junction bases left unmatched: 15. CDR3 length equals 16 residues.

The chain combines TRBV2 with TRBJ2-7, with 11 bases aligning to TRBD2. The CDR3 runs 21 residues. Germline V lookup: CDR1 SNHLY, CDR2 FYNNEI. After removal of 10 bases from V and 2 bases from J, the junction contained 28 bases not matched to a gene. The CDR3: CATTVVSETSGRAGVAYEQYF. The CDR3 DNA is TGTGCCACCACAGTGGTATCCGAAACTAGCGGGAGAGCAGGGGTAGCCTACGAGCAGTACTTC.

This chain links TRBV2 with TRBJ1-2, with D possibly matching TRBD1 (5 bases). The V and J ends lost 2 bases and 1 base respectively, with 11 bases between them. Germline loops: CDR1 SNHLY, CDR2 FYNNEI. The length of the CDR3 is 15 residues. CDR3 nucleotides: TGTGCCAGCAGTGAACAGGGCGGAATTAACTATGGCTACACCTTC. Its translation is CASSEQGGINYGYTF. The complete variable domain, with remaining parts taken from reference TRBV2 and TRBJ1-2, reads EPEVTQTPSHQVTQMGQEVILRCVPISNHLYFYWYRQILGQKVEFLVSFYNNEISEKSEIFDDQFSVERPDGSNFTLKIRSTKLEDSAMYFCASSEQGGINYGYTFGSGTRLTVV.

The chain combines TRBV19 with TRBJ2-1; 8 nucleotides line up with TRBD2. Germline assignment: CDR1 LNHDA and CDR2 SQIVND (reference sequence). The CDR3 is 16 amino acids. The J segment lost 4 bases and the V segment lost 1 base, leaving 6 bases of the junction unmatched. This chain's CDR3 is CASSIVGTRVYNEQFF. DNA of the CDR3: TGTGCCAGTAGTATAGTCGGGACTAGGGTATACAATGAGCAGTTCTTC.

This clone was detected only once. V is TRBV5-1 and J is TRBJ1-1; 7 nucleotides align to TRBD1. Germline CDR1 SGHRS, CDR2 YFSETQ. The CDR3 has 15 amino acids. J gave up 5 bases and V 3 bases, and 10 bases lay outside the gene matches. Here the CDR3 reads CASSWGDRGGTEAFF. CDR3 sequence (DNA): TGCGCCAGCAGCTGGGGGGACAGAGGTGGGACTGAAGCTTTCTTT.

The V call is TRBV19, the J call TRBJ1-1; tentatively, D is TRBD1 (6 bases). The germline V and J ends were trimmed by 3 bases and 0 bases, with 14 bases remaining between them. Germline V lookup: CDR1 LNHDA, CDR2 SQIVND (reference sequence). CDR3 length: 16 residues. The chain's CDR3 is CASSIRTALMNTEAFF. Here the CDR3 DNA reads TGTGCCAGTAGTATCCGGACAGCTCTGATGAACACTGAAGCTTTCTTT. Supplemented by reference TRBV19 and TRBJ1-1, the full variable domain reads DGGITQSPKYLFRKEGQNVTLSCEQNLNHDAMYWYRQDPGQGLRLIYYSQIVNDFQKGDIAEGYSVSREKKESFPLTVTSAQKNPTAFYLCASSIRTALMNTEAFFGQGTRLTVV.

The chain has TRBV19 and TRBJ2-1; D remains unclear. The CDR3 is 18 residues long. Between the trimmed V and J ends, which lost 5 bases and 0 bases, there was a span of 20 bases. Germline CDR1 is LNHDA and CDR2 is SQIVND (reference sequence). The CDR3 is CASSLQPRLVSSYNEQFF. CDR3 sequence (DNA): TGTGCCAGTAGTCTCCAACCCCGACTTGTGAGCTCCTACAATGAGCAGTTCTTC.

The gene calls are TRBV7-6 and TRBJ2-3; D not certain. Germline V gives CDR1 SGHVS, CDR2 FNYEAQ. The CDR3 is 15 residues long. V lost 1 base to trimming and J lost 10 bases, with 18 bases between them. CDR3: CASSLGSHSLVPQYF. Written as DNA, the CDR3 is TGTGCCAGCAGCTTAGGGAGTCACTCCTTAGTCCCGCAGTATTTT.

The chain uses TRBV6-5 and TRBJ1-1, with D possibly being TRBD1 (5 bases). This CDR3 has 13 amino acids. The ends were cut back, 11 bases at V and 4 bases at J, with 17 bases in the middle. Germline values: CDR1 MNHEY, CDR2 SVGAGI. CDR3 DNA: TGTGCCTCAACCAGGGTGCGAGGCACTGAAGCTTTCTTT. Amino acid sequence: CASTRVRGTEAFF.

This clone was observed a handful of times. The gene calls are TRBV6-1 and TRBJ1-2, with a weak D call TRBD1 (5 bases). The germline V gene has CDR1 MNHNS and CDR2 SASEGT. The germline V and J ends were trimmed by 3 bases and 3 bases, with 8 bases remaining between them. The CDR3 length is 13 residues. CDR3 amino acids: CASSDSRDYGYTF. The CDR3 bases are TGTGCCAGCAGTGACTCCAGGGACTATGGCTACACCTTC.

The V and J genes are TRBV6-1 and TRBJ1-1; 7 positions match TRBD1. With 4 bases clipped from V and 4 bases from J, the junction kept 6 bases outside the gene matches. Germline-derived CDR1 and CDR2 are MNHNS and SASEGT. The CDR3 is 14 amino acids. The CDR3 loop is CASSGADRVTEAFF. In DNA form, the CDR3 reads TGTGCCAGCAGTGGGGCCGACAGGGTCACTGAAGCTTTCTTT.